Listed below are T cell receptor beta chains from one sample, sequenced in a study of blood T cell repertoires in COVID-19. The assay was immunoSEQ multiplex PCR, and TCRdb's table has in-frame clones only and misses some. Among 130,000 to 150,000 clones, roughly 84% were seen once, and the ten largest hold more than 4.5%. Sequencing was done on a sample of PBMCs or T cells enriched from blood (not recorded which). Source of these receptors: a woman aged 50 to 65 who had been exposed to COVID-19. Each CDR3 is given with its conserved first and last residue. The D gene is left open where the match is weak. Size is stated for part of the rows, as once, few or many counts, or as a class when the clone is expanded.

>TRBJ2-1|TRBD1|TRBV6-5|.
CASSYLTGFNEQFF
TGTGCCAGCAGTTACCTGACAGGGTTCAATGAGCAGTTCTTC
>TRBJ2-3|.|TRBV6-5|.
CASRLAISTDTQYF
TGTGCCAGCCGATTAGCGATTAGCACAGATACGCAGTATTTT
>TRBJ2-1|TRBD2|TRBV5-1|.
CASSYLAGGNEQFF
TGCGCCAGCAGCTACCTAGCGGGGGGAAATGAGCAGTTCTTC
>TRBJ1-2|.|TRBV25-1|.
CASSEWGRDYGYTF
TGTGCCAGCAGTGAATGGGGCAGGGACTATGGCTACACCTTC
>TRBJ2-7|TRBD1|TRBV5-1|once
CASSYPGQGIHEQYF
TGCGCCAGCAGTTATCCGGGACAGGGGATTCACGAGCAGTACTTC
>TRBJ1-2|TRBD1|TRBV7-2|few
CASSFGTGAGDGYTF
TGTGCCAGCAGCTTCGGGACAGGGGCCGGGGATGGCTACACCTTC
>TRBJ1-1|.|TRBV5-1|.
CASSPRGTEAFF
TGCGCCAGCAGCCCCAGAGGCACTGAAGCTTTCTTT
>TRBJ1-2|TRBD1|TRBV2|.
CASSDLGTGNYGYTF
TGTGCCAGCAGTGACCTTGGGACAGGGAACTATGGCTACACCTTC
>TRBJ1-5|TRBD1|TRBV19|.
CASSLHRGQPQHF
TGTGCCAGTAGTTTGCACAGGGGTCAGCCCCAGCATTTT
>TRBJ1-6|TRBD1|TRBV28|.
CASMGTGLPPLHF
TGTGCCAGCATGGGGACAGGGCTGCCACCCCTCCACTTT
>TRBJ2-1|.|TRBV5-4|.
CASSFGEGEQFF
TGTGCCAGCAGCTTCGGAGAGGGTGAGCAGTTCTTC
>TRBJ1-6|.|TRBV29-1|.
CSVQADYNSPLHF
TGCAGCGTTCAGGCAGATTATAATTCACCCCTCCACTTT
>TRBJ2-2|.|TRBV5-1|.
CASSGGHTGELFF
TGCGCCAGCTCCGGGGGGCACACCGGGGAGCTGTTTTTT
>TRBJ2-5|TRBD2|TRBV5-1|.
CASSHGTSGQETQYF
TGCGCCAGCAGCCACGGGACTAGCGGGCAAGAGACCCAGTACTTC
>TRBJ1-4|.|TRBV4-2|.
CASSQPRWSNEKLFF
TGTGCCAGCAGCCAACCTCGGTGGTCTAATGAAAAACTGTTTTTT
>TRBJ2-7|TRBD2|TRBV12-3/TRBV12-4|.
CASGGLAGSEQYF
TGTGCCAGCGGTGGACTAGCGGGGTCCGAGCAGTACTTC
>TRBJ2-1|.|TRBV29-1|.
CSVEFFGQYNEQFF
TGCAGCGTTGAGTTTTTTGGACAGTACAATGAGCAGTTCTTC
>TRBJ2-7|.|TRBV2|.
CASGASARSSYEQYF
TGTGCCAGCGGTGCTAGCGCCAGAAGCTCCTACGAGCAGTACTTC
>TRBJ2-2|.|TRBV7-9|once
CASSLQQNWAGELFF
TGTGCCAGCAGCTTACAACAGAATTGGGCCGGGGAGCTGTTTTTT
>TRBJ1-2|.|TRBV30|.
CAWSVGGALYGYTF
TGTGCCTGGAGTGTAGGGGGGGCCCTCTATGGCTACACCTTC
>TRBJ1-1|TRBD1|TRBV6-6|.
CASTETGVTEAFF
TGTGCCAGCACCGAGACAGGGGTCACTGAAGCTTTCTTT
>TRBJ1-4|.|TRBV12-3/TRBV12-4|.
CASSFAGGKLFF
TGTGCCAGCAGTTTCGCGGGCGGAAAACTGTTTTTT
>TRBJ2-3|.|TRBV15|.
CATSGDLTDTQYF
TGTGCCACGTCAGGGGATCTCACAGATACGCAGTATTTT
>TRBJ2-1|TRBD2|TRBV5-1|.
CASSPVASGPYNEQFF
TGCGCCAGCAGCCCGGTGGCTAGCGGGCCGTACAATGAGCAGTTCTTC
>TRBJ2-7|TRBD2|TRBV19|.
CASSLRSWGGGRDEQYF
TGTGCCAGTAGTCTACGTTCGTGGGGCGGGGGTCGGGACGAGCAGTACTTC
>TRBJ1-2|TRBD1|TRBV24-1|.
CATPGTGLGYTF
TGTGCCACACCCGGGACAGGGCTTGGCTACACCTTC
>TRBJ1-5|.|TRBV11-2|.
CASSLESGQPQHF
TGTGCCAGCAGCTTAGAATCGGGTCAGCCCCAGCATTTT
>TRBJ1-5|TRBD1|TRBV6-2/TRBV6-3|.
CASSYDRGSNQPQHF
TGTGCCAGCAGTTACGACAGGGGTAGCAATCAGCCCCAGCATTTT
>TRBJ2-1|TRBD1|TRBV14|.
CASSPRLWTGEDEQFF
TGTGCCAGCAGCCCCCGTCTGTGGACAGGGGAGGATGAGCAGTTCTTC
>TRBJ2-7|TRBD2|TRBV5-4|.
CASSLGLAGVAGEQYF
TGTGCCAGCAGCTTGGGGCTAGCGGGAGTGGCGGGCGAGCAGTACTTC
>TRBJ1-2|.|TRBV6-5|.
CASRGPYGYTF
TGTGCCAGCAGGGGGCCCTATGGCTACACCTTC
>TRBJ1-1|TRBD1|TRBV5-1|.
CASSFGQVGTEAFF
TGCGCCAGCAGCTTCGGACAGGTAGGAACTGAAGCTTTCTTT
>TRBJ1-4|TRBD1|TRBV6-5|.
CASTKLQGQGEKLFF
TGTGCCAGCACCAAACTACAGGGGCAGGGGGAAAAACTGTTTTTT
>TRBJ1-2|.|TRBV12-3/TRBV12-4|.
CASSFGGMGYTF
TGTGCCAGCAGTTTCGGGGGAATGGGCTACACCTTC
>TRBJ2-2|.|TRBV5-1|.
CASSLDIANTGELFF
TGCGCCAGCAGCTTGGATATCGCGAACACCGGGGAGCTGTTTTTT
>TRBJ1-2|.|TRBV3-1/TRBV3-2|.
CASSQDYGRAYGYTF
TGTGCCAGCAGCCAAGATTATGGCAGGGCCTATGGCTACACCTTC
>TRBJ1-2|.|TRBV11-2|.
CASSLKGDRGYTF
TGTGCCAGCAGCTTAAAGGGGGATAGAGGCTACACCTTC
>TRBJ2-7|TRBD2|TRBV7-2|.
CATHSGGAGEQYF
TGTGCCACCCACAGCGGGGGGGCTGGGGAGCAGTACTTC
>TRBJ2-1|TRBD1|TRBV11-3|once
CASSFSQAGGNEQFF
TGTGCCAGCAGCTTCTCCCAGGCAGGGGGCAATGAGCAGTTCTTC